Presented here are 15 T cell receptor beta chains from one specimen sequenced in a study of OX40 agonist ivuxolimab in advanced cancers. Produced via immunoSEQ multiplex PCR; TCRdb's table is partial and in-frame only. The top ten hold approximately 0.99% of the sample, which has around 140,000 clones, approximately 90% seen once. Here the sequenced sample was CD4+ or CD8+ T cells sorted from blood, taken in a trial of the OX40 agonist ivuxolimab. The receptors derive from an adult with an advanced solid tumor such as melanoma, head and neck, liver or kidney cancer.

This chain connects TRBV9 to TRBJ2-7; no definite D call. There are 11 residues in the CDR3. Germline CDR1 SGDLS, CDR2 YYNGEE. With 0 bases removed from V and 3 bases from J, the gap between germline ends came to 1 base. In DNA, the CDR3 is TGTGCCAGCAGCGTAGACTACGAGCAGTACTTC. Translation: CASSVDYEQYF.

The chain recombines TRBV28 with TRBJ2-1; TRBD2 agrees at 9 bases. Germline CDR1 reads MDHEN; CDR2 reads SYDVKM. With V trimmed by 2 bases and J by 4 bases, 6 bases remained unmatched. CDR3 length: 16 amino acids. The DNA of the CDR3 is TGTGCCAGCAGTTTAGGTGCTAGCGGGACATACAATGAGCAGTTCTTC. This sequence encodes CASSLGASGTYNEQFF.

In regard to this clone: The junction shows a germline mismatch at one end, possibly a read error. V and J are TRBV7-7 and TRBJ2-1, with D unclear. Germline loops: CDR1 SSHAT, CDR2 FNYEAQ (reference sequence). The CDR3 totals 13 residues. CDR3: CASSLGIVNEQFF. For the CDR3, the DNA is TGTGCTAGCAGCTTAGGAATTGTAAATGAGCAGTTCTTC.

The chain carries TRBV5-1 and TRBJ1-2; D perhaps matches TRBD1 (6 bases). The V gene's germline CDR1 is SGHRS and CDR2 YFSETQ. Trimming removed 7 bases at V and 4 bases at J, with 11 bases between. The CDR3 runs to 12 residues. CDR3 sequence reads: CASGGEGYGYTF. CDR3 DNA sequence: TGCGCCAGCGGGGGCGAGGGCTATGGCTACACCTTC.

This clone has only a few counts. The chain recombines TRBV29-1 with TRBJ1-3; no firm D call. This CDR3 comprises 11 residues. V dropped 7 bases and J dropped 0 bases, with 4 bases sitting between them. Germline CDR1 SQVTM, CDR2 ANQGSEA. CDR3 bases: TGCAGCGGAGGCTCTGGAAACACCATATATTTT. It is translated as CSGGSGNTIYF.

This clone was detected once. The chain employs TRBV18 and TRBJ1-3, with D unclear. CDR1 and CDR2 (germline): KGHSH, LQKENI. The CDR3 sequence is 15 residues long. Trimming removed 0 bases from V and 2 bases from J, with 8 bases in between. The CDR3 protein is CASSPPTAAGNTIYF. DNA of the CDR3: TGTGCCAGCTCACCACCGACGGCAGCTGGAAACACCATATATTTT.

The V and J genes are TRBV9 and TRBJ1-1, with 7 bases aligning to TRBD1. Looked up from germline, CDR1 is SGDLS and CDR2 is YYNGEE. The CDR3 contains 14 residues. The junction had 7 bases not matched to a gene; V was cut back by 3 bases and J by 5 bases. The CDR3 sequence: CASSAIQGSTEAFF. DNA of the CDR3: TGTGCCAGCAGCGCTATACAGGGGAGTACTGAAGCTTTCTTT.

This clone was observed once. The rearrangement links TRBV7-2 to TRBJ1-1; D ambiguous. V was clipped by 1 base and J by 0 bases, with 9 bases between them. This CDR3 is 15 amino acids long. Germline CDR1 and CDR2: SGHTA and FQGNSA. The DNA of the CDR3 is TGTGCCAGCAGCTTAGGATCGTCTGTGAACACTGAAGCTTTCTTT. Its translation: CASSLGSSVNTEAFF.

In its sample, this clone was seen a few times. This chain connects TRBV7-9 to TRBJ1-4; tentative D call: TRBD1 (5 bases). From germline, CDR1 is SEHNR and CDR2 FQNEAQ (reference sequence). This CDR3 region has 14 residues. Trimming removed 2 bases at V and 3 bases at J, with 7 bases between. DNA for the CDR3: TGTGCCAGCAGCTTATGGGGGTCTAATGAAAAACTGTTTTTT. This sequence encodes CASSLWGSNEKLFF.

This rearrangement joins TRBV7-9 to TRBJ1-2; D is unclear. Germline-derived CDR1 and CDR2 are SEHNR and FQNEAQ (reference sequence). The CDR3 spans 13 residues. The germline V and J ends were trimmed by 3 bases and 3 bases, with 8 bases remaining between them. The CDR3 nucleotides read TGTGCCAGCAGCTTCGGGGAGTACTATGGCTACACCTTC. This sequence encodes CASSFGEYYGYTF.

This clone was detected once. The J gene is TRBJ2-7, the V gene TRBV5-1; 8 nucleotides align to TRBD2. CDR3 length: 14 amino acids. CDR1 SGHRS and CDR2 YFSETQ come from the germline V gene. The V gene end was trimmed by 3 bases and the J gene end by 7 bases; junction bases not matched to a gene: 9. The CDR3 region is CASSSSGFNGEQYF. CDR3 nucleotide sequence: TGCGCCAGCAGCTCTAGCGGGTTTAACGGAGAGCAGTACTTC.

This sequence joins TRBV7-3 and TRBJ1-1, with D perhaps TRBD1 (5 bases). The CDR3 loop spans 14 amino acids. Trimming shortened V by 4 bases and J by 8 bases, and 17 bases separated the two germline ends. From germline, CDR1 is SGHTA and CDR2 FQGTGA. CDR3 in amino acids: CASSSGPGSAEAFF. CDR3 DNA sequence: TGTGCCAGCAGCTCGGGGCCAGGGTCTGCCGAAGCTTTCTTT.

This chain uses TRBV19 with TRBJ2-5; 9 bases are a match to TRBD2. V dropped 3 bases and J dropped 4; count of bases not matched to a gene: 6. The CDR3 covers 15 residues. Germline loops: CDR1 LNHDA, CDR2 SQIVND (reference sequence). The CDR3 reads CASSMHWREGETQYF. CDR3 DNA: TGTGCCAGTAGTATGCACTGGCGGGAGGGAGAGACCCAGTACTTC.

This chain uses TRBV5-8 with TRBJ1-2, with no clear D. V dropped 4 bases and J dropped 7 bases, with 17 bases sitting between them. Germline values: CDR1 SGHTS, CDR2 YDEGEE. There are 14 residues in the CDR3. The CDR3 DNA is TGTGCCAGCAGCACCTGGGAGGAATCGGGTGGCTACACCTTC. This translates into CASSTWEESGGYTF.

The chain uses TRBV5-8 and TRBJ1-3; the D is unclear. Trimming left V 4 bases short and J 0 bases short, with 11 bases between. CDR1 is SGHTS and CDR2 is YDEGEE in the germline V gene. This CDR3 contains 15 residues. The CDR3 here is CASSQDWSSGNTIYF. The CDR3 coding sequence is TGTGCCAGCAGCCAGGACTGGAGCTCTGGAAACACCATATATTTT.